This is a list of T cell receptor beta chains from one sample in a study of blood T cell repertoires in COVID-19. Assay: immunoSEQ multiplex PCR; the TCRdb copy retains only in-frame clones and omits some. The sample holds around 130,000 clones, around 82% seen once. The sample was peripheral blood. The receptors come from a man aged 60-69 years with acute or convalescent COVID-19. The CDR3 runs from the conserved cysteine through the conserved F or W. D genes are given only for firm matches. Clone size is shown for a subset of rows, as once, few, many or a class of expanded clone.

d_call j_call v_call clone_size cdr3_nt cdr3_aa
. TRBJ2-2 TRBV19 few TGTGCCAGTAGTATCGTGAGTGGCACCGGGGAGCTGTTTTTT CASSIVSGTGELFF
TRBD1 TRBJ1-2 TRBV6-5 once TGTGCCAGCAGCCGGGACAGGGCTCAATTCTATGGCTACACCTTC CASSRDRAQFYGYTF
TRBD1 TRBJ2-7 TRBV24-1 few TGTGCCACCAGTGATTCGGGACAGGGGGCCTACGAGCAGTACTTC CATSDSGQGAYEQYF
. TRBJ2-1 TRBV9 . TGTGCCAGCAGCGTAGGGGCCCTGTCCTCCTACAATGAGCAGTTCTTC CASSVGALSSYNEQFF
TRBD2 TRBJ2-5 TRBV5-1 . TGCGCCAGCGAACGAAGCGGGGCCCAAGAGACCCAGTACTTC CASERSGAQETQYF
TRBD1 TRBJ1-5 TRBV3-1/TRBV3-2 once TGTGCCAGCAGCCAAGGGGACAGGCTGAATCAGCCCCAGCATTTT CASSQGDRLNQPQHF
TRBD1 TRBJ1-1 TRBV5-1 . TGCGCCAGCAGCCCAAACAGGGGCGAAGCTTTCTTT CASSPNRGEAFF
. TRBJ2-2 TRBV12-3/TRBV12-4 . TGTGCCAGCACCTGGCAGGGCTCGGAGCTGTTTTTT CASTWQGSELFF
. TRBJ1-1 TRBV28 . TGTGCCAGCAGTTTTCGGGGAAACACTGAAGCTTTCTTT CASSFRGNTEAFF
. TRBJ2-2 TRBV11-2 once TGTGCCAGCAGCTTAGTGGTCGGGAGCAACACCGGGGAGCTGTTTTTT CASSLVVGSNTGELFF
. TRBJ2-7 TRBV21-1 . TGTGCCAGCAGCATCCCGAGGACCTACGAGCAGTACTTC CASSIPRTYEQYF
TRBD1 TRBJ1-1 TRBV19 . TGTGCCAGCCGTTTGGGGGACAGGCCGAACACTGAAGCTTTCTTT CASRLGDRPNTEAFF
. TRBJ1-2 TRBV5-1 . TGCGCCAGCAGCTTGTGGCAGAACTATGGCTACACCTTC CASSLWQNYGYTF
. TRBJ2-5 TRBV20-1 . TGCAGTGTCAGGCTTGGAGAGACCCAGTACTTC CSVRLGETQYF
TRBD2 TRBJ2-1 TRBV9 few TGTGCCAGCAGCGTAGAGGCTAGCGGGGCTTACAATGAGCAGTTCTTC CASSVEASGAYNEQFF
TRBD1 TRBJ1-5 TRBV5-6 . TGTGCCAGCAGCTTCCGACAGGGTAGGGGGCCCCAGCATTTT CASSFRQGRGPQHF
. TRBJ1-1 TRBV11-2 . TGTGCCAGCAGCCCAGGTTGGTTAAATTCGAACACTGAAGCTTTCTTT CASSPGWLNSNTEAFF
TRBD2 TRBJ2-3 TRBV10-3 . TGTGCCATCAGTTCCCAGACTAGCGGGGGGGCGGTGAGAGATACGCAGTATTTT CAISSQTSGGAVRDTQYF
. TRBJ1-5 TRBV6-5 . TGTGCCGTCCAGTCGGGTTTAGGCAATCAGCCCCAGCATTTT CAVQSGLGNQPQHF
. TRBJ2-5 TRBV29-1 . TGCAGCGGAACGAAGACAGGCCAAGAGACCCAGTACTTC CSGTKTGQETQYF
TRBD2 TRBJ2-2 TRBV28 . TGTGCCAGCAGCCCGGGAGGGCCGGGCACCGGGGAGCTGTTTTTT CASSPGGPGTGELFF
. TRBJ2-5 TRBV11-2 . TGTGCCAGCAGCCCCACCTTGAGCGGCCGAGAGACCCAGTACTTC CASSPTLSGRETQYF
. TRBJ1-1 TRBV5-8 . TGTGCCAGCACCCTCGGTCCGAACACTGAAGCTTTCTTT CASTLGPNTEAFF
. TRBJ1-1 TRBV11-3 . TGTGCCAGCAGTAGACAACTGAACACTGAAGCTTTCTTT CASSRQLNTEAFF
. TRBJ2-3 TRBV18 . TGTGCCAGCTCACCACCGACGGGACTCCTCCAGTATTTT CASSPPTGLLQYF
TRBD1 TRBJ1-4 TRBV5-6 . TGTGCCAGCAGCCTACCGGGACAGTATGAAAAACTGTTTTTT CASSLPGQYEKLFF
TRBD1 TRBJ2-1 TRBV6-6 . TGTGCCAGCGGCGCATCGGGACAGGGTGTCCATGAGCAGTTCTTC CASGASGQGVHEQFF
TRBD2 TRBJ2-5 TRBV2 few TGTGCCAGCAGCACTAGCGGAGTGGAGACCCAGTACTTC CASSTSGVETQYF
TRBD1 TRBJ1-5 TRBV19 once TGTGCCAGTAGTAAGCAGGAGGGACAGGGGATAAATCAGCCCCAGCATTTT CASSKQEGQGINQPQHF